A selection of T cell receptor beta chains follows, all from one sample in a study of blood T cell repertoires in COVID-19. Repertoires were generated with immunoSEQ multiplex PCR, while TCRdb's copy carries only in-frame clones and drops some. In the table there are about 330,000 clones, approximately 86% of which are singletons. The sequencing sample was made of peripheral blood. The receptors derive from a man aged 30-40 years with COVID-19, enrolled during active disease. Each CDR3 is given with its conserved first and last residue.

v_call	j_call	cdr3_aa
TRBV5-6	TRBJ2-2	CASSFQGRETGELFF
TRBV25-1	TRBJ2-3	CASTRRGGKGDTQYF
TRBV23-1	TRBJ2-5	CASSRSGNFDSPRQETQYF
TRBV12-3/TRBV12-4	TRBJ1-5	CASTLWGGQPQHF
TRBV7-3	TRBJ1-1	CASRLGPGANTEAFF
TRBV19	TRBJ2-1	CASSILSGVSNEQFF
TRBV7-2	TRBJ2-7	CASSLAIDEQYF
TRBV5-1	TRBJ1-4	CASSGGTAAGNEKLFF
TRBV2	TRBJ1-2	CASSIGQPYGYTF
TRBV18	TRBJ1-2	CASSPRETGGYTF
TRBV2	TRBJ1-4	CASTGQGPSNEKLFF
TRBV7-8	TRBJ2-3	CASSERELTDTQYF